The 27 T cell receptor beta chains presented below share a single source sample, sequenced in a study of blood T cell repertoires in COVID-19. Libraries were prepared by immunoSEQ multiplex PCR; TCRdb keeps only in-frame clonotypes and omits some of them. Counted here are about 670,000 clones, just under 90% occurring once; the ten biggest clones make up over 0.2%. Material: peripheral blood. These receptors were taken from a woman aged 18-35 years with acute or convalescent COVID-19.

The chain links TRBV7-8 to TRBJ1-2, with D tentatively TRBD1 (6 bases). Looked up from germline, CDR1 is SGHVS and CDR2 is FQNEAQ. V lost 1 base to trimming and J lost 4 bases, with 13 bases between them. The CDR3 has 15 amino acids. The CDR3 protein is CASSLEGVRGYGYTF. Here the CDR3 DNA reads TGTGCCAGCAGCTTAGAGGGGGTACGAGGCTATGGCTACACCTTC. Based on the CDR3 plus reference TRBV7-8 and TRBJ1-2, the full variable domain is GAGVSQSPRYKVAKRGQDVALRCDPISGHVSLFWYQQALGQGPEFLTYFQNEAQLDKSGLPSDRFFAERPEGSVSTLKIQRTQQEDSAVYLCASSLEGVRGYGYTFGSGTRLTVV.

This chain uses TRBV27 with TRBJ2-7, with a tentative D call TRBD1 (5 bases). V was clipped by 5 bases and J by 2 bases, with 13 bases between them. Per germline, CDR1 MNHEY and CDR2 SMNVEV (reference sequence). CDR3 length equals 14 residues. The CDR3, as DNA: TGTGCCAGCAGTACCCAGGGTTTCGCCTACGAGCAGTACTTC. It specifies CASSTQGFAYEQYF.

The chain joins TRBV5-4 to TRBJ2-3, with TRBD2 as a possible D gene (5 bases). V gave up 6 bases and J gave up 9 bases, with 26 bases separating them. The CDR3 length is 16 residues. Germline V CDR1 and CDR2: SGHNT, YYREEE (reference sequence). The CDR3 DNA follows: TGTGCCAGCACCACTTCCGGGGAACGGTCAATGGGGACGCAGTATTTT. Translation: CASTTSGERSMGTQYF.

The chain recombines TRBV3-1 (or the pseudogene TRBV3-2) with TRBJ2-3; 8 nucleotides align to TRBD2. V dropped 4 bases and J dropped 2; count of bases not matched to a gene: 20. In germline, CDR1 is LGHDT, CDR2 YNNKEL (reference sequence). The CDR3 is 20 residues long. The CDR3 bases are TGTGCCAGCAGCCCTAGAGAGGGGACTAGAGCCCCTGCCGACACAGATACGCAGTATTTT. Encoded protein: CASSPREGTRAPADTDTQYF.

This sequence joins TRBV6-4 and TRBJ2-1, with 11 bases matching TRBD2. With V trimmed by 2 bases and J by 7 bases, 10 bases remained unmatched. The CDR3 sequence is 17 residues long. Germline V gives CDR1 MRHNA, CDR2 SNTAGT. The CDR3, as DNA: TGTGCCAGCAGTGACCCCCATAGCGGGGGGGCAAGGAATGAGCAGTTCTTC. Protein sequence: CASSDPHSGGARNEQFF.

This chain links TRBV6-4 with TRBJ1-1, with a tentative D call TRBD1 (5 bases). This CDR3 comprises 13 residues. The V gene lost 2 bases and the J gene lost 4 bases, with 8 bases spanning the gap. Per germline, CDR1 MRHNA and CDR2 SNTAGT. Here the CDR3 DNA reads TGTGCCAGCAGTGACGACGGGGGCACTGAAGCTTTCTTT. Amino acids: CASSDDGGTEAFF.

V is TRBV27 and J is TRBJ1-2; D ambiguous. CDR1 and CDR2 (germline): MNHEY, SMNVEV (reference sequence). The CDR3 covers 15 residues. V was clipped by 5 bases and J by 5 bases, with 18 bases between them. CDR3 amino acids: CASSPEVGTWYGYTF. CDR3 nucleotides: TGTGCCAGCAGTCCGGAGGTTGGCACCTGGTATGGCTACACCTTC.

This chain uses TRBV24-1 with TRBJ2-2; TRBD1 matches 8 bases. Per the germline V gene, CDR1 is KGHDR and CDR2 is SFDVKD. The CDR3 length is 13 residues. J lost 6 bases, V lost 7 bases, and 3 bases had no gene match. DNA of the CDR3: TGTGCCACCAGACAGGGGGTTGCCGGGGAGCTGTTTTTT. Protein product: CATRQGVAGELFF.

V and J are TRBV5-6 and TRBJ2-6, with D possibly TRBD1 on 5 matching bases. V lost 2 bases and J lost 4, with 16 bases in between. Germline lookup yields CDR1 SGHDT and CDR2 YYEEEE. The CDR3 is made up of 17 amino acids. CDR3 amino acids: CASSFKGAPTGANVLTF. The CDR3 region has the DNA TGTGCCAGCAGCTTCAAAGGGGCCCCCACCGGGGCCAACGTCCTGACTTTC.

J is TRBJ2-2 and V is TRBV12-5; 10 bases match TRBD2. This CDR3 is built from 15 residues. The J segment lost 5 bases and the V segment lost 0 bases, leaving 0 bases of the junction unmatched. Germline lookup yields CDR1 LGHNT and CDR2 FRNRAP. CDR3 in DNA: TGTGCTAGTGGTTTGGTACTAGCGGGGACCGGGGAGCTGTTTTTT. It encodes CASGLVLAGTGELFF.

The J gene is TRBJ1-2, the V gene TRBV28, with 7 bases matching TRBD1. V lost 3 bases and J lost 11; bases outside the gene matches: 6. CDR1 is MDHEN, CDR2 SYDVKM, per germline. The length of the CDR3 is 12 residues. The CDR3 loop is CASSLSRGIYTF. The CDR3 nucleotides are TGTGCCAGCAGTTTGTCCAGGGGGATTTACACCTTC.

The table lists this clone with a count of one. This chain joins TRBV4-2 and TRBJ2-7; 10 positions agree with TRBD1. V lost 0 bases and J lost 6; bases outside the gene matches: 11. CDR1 and CDR2 from the germline V gene are LGHNA and YNFKEQ. The CDR3 is 17 amino acids. This chain's CDR3 is CASSQDLRTGGSSEQYF. The CDR3, as DNA: TGTGCCAGCAGCCAAGATCTCCGGACAGGGGGGAGTAGCGAGCAGTACTTC.

The V gene is TRBV15, the J gene TRBJ2-5; no firm D call. Germline loops: CDR1 LNHNV, CDR2 YYDKDF (reference sequence). Trimming pared 1 base from V and 4 bases from J, leaving 10 bases between. There are 14 residues in the CDR3. The CDR3 loop is CATSRGVSRETQYF. CDR3 DNA: TGTGCCACCAGCAGAGGGGTTAGCAGAGAGACCCAGTACTTC.

J is TRBJ1-1 and V is TRBV29-1; D is undetermined. The CDR3 has 13 amino acids. The V end was cut by 7 bases, the J end by 0 bases, with 12 bases between. Germline V gives CDR1 SQVTM, CDR2 ANQGSEA. CDR3 loop: CSAPASVNTEAFF. The CDR3 bases are TGCAGCGCGCCTGCTTCGGTGAACACTGAAGCTTTCTTT.

The chain couples TRBV7-6 to TRBJ1-5; 8 positions agree with TRBD1. Germline-derived CDR1 and CDR2 are SGHVS and FNYEAQ. This CDR3 region has 18 residues. V lost 5 bases, J lost 2 bases, and 14 bases stayed unmatched. The CDR3 here is CASSPGQGTPYGNQPQHF. The CDR3 DNA follows: TGTGCCAGCAGCCCAGGACAGGGCACGCCTTATGGCAATCAGCCCCAGCATTTT.

The chain joins TRBV4-3 to TRBJ1-2, with D perhaps TRBD1 (5 bases). Per the germline V gene, CDR1 is LGHNA and CDR2 is YSLEER. V dropped 5 bases and J dropped 0 bases, with 13 bases sitting between them. CDR3 size: 15 residues. The chain's CDR3 is CASSSHTRANYGYTF. CDR3 nucleotides: TGCGCCAGCAGCTCCCATACCAGGGCTAACTATGGCTACACCTTC.

The chain has TRBV7-6 and TRBJ2-1, with TRBD2 identical over 8 bases. Germline V CDR1 and CDR2: SGHVS, FNYEAQ. V trimming: 0 bases; J trimming: 7 bases; junction bases outside the gene matches: 5. CDR3 length: 15 amino acids. DNA for the CDR3: TGTGCCAGCAGCTTAGCGCCGGGACTAGTAAATGAGCAGTTCTTC. It translates to CASSLAPGLVNEQFF.

The V call is TRBV4-3, the J call TRBJ2-2, with 8 bases matching TRBD2. The CDR3 is 15 amino acids. V gave up 8 bases and J gave up 0 bases; unmatched junction bases: 5. CDR1 and CDR2 from the germline V gene are LGHNA and YSLEER. The DNA of the CDR3 is TGCGCCAGCGGAAGTAGCGGGACGAACACCGGGGAGCTGTTTTTT. Its protein product is CASGSSGTNTGELFF.

J is TRBJ1-5 and V is TRBV19, with D unclear. This CDR3 comprises 15 residues. The V end lost 6 bases, the J end lost 6 bases, and 18 bases lay between the germline ends. The V gene's germline CDR1 is LNHDA and CDR2 SQIVND (reference sequence). DNA for the CDR3: TGTGCCAGTAGCCGACCGGAGGGATCAGGTCAGCCCCAGCATTTT. Translating it yields CASSRPEGSGQPQHF.

This chain joins TRBV5-1 and TRBJ2-5; D may be TRBD2 (5 bases). The V gene's germline CDR1 is SGHRS and CDR2 YFSETQ. V lost 1 base to trimming and J lost 3 bases, with 7 bases between them. The CDR3 spans 13 residues. CDR3 region: CASSLPGEETQYF. Written as DNA, the CDR3 is TGCGCCAGCAGCTTGCCCGGGGAAGAGACCCAGTACTTC. Full variable domain (missing parts from reference TRBV5-1 and TRBJ2-5): KAGVTQTPRYLIKTRGQQVTLSCSPISGHRSVSWYQQTPGQGLQFLFEYFSETQRNKGNFPGRFSGRQFSNSRSEMNVSTLELGDSALYLCASSLPGEETQYFGPGTRLLVL.

This rearrangement joins TRBV5-8 to TRBJ1-5; D might be TRBD1 (6 bases). V was pared by 1 base and J by 3 bases, with 14 bases between. CDR3 length: 16 residues. Germline V gene lookup returns CDR1 SGHTS and CDR2 YDEGEE. CDR3 nucleotide sequence: TGTGCCAGCAGCTTGAGCTTACGGGGGGCCAATCAGCCCCAGCATTTT. Translated: CASSLSLRGANQPQHF.

The rearrangement joins TRBV19 to TRBJ2-7; D is perhaps TRBD1 (5 bases). Trimming removed 3 bases from V and 5 bases from J, with 20 bases in between. Per germline, CDR1 LNHDA and CDR2 SQIVND (reference sequence). The CDR3 is 16 amino acids. The CDR3 DNA sequence: TGTGCCAGTAGTATGCGCGGATATGGGGCTTTCGACGAGCAGTACTTC. It codes for CASSMRGYGAFDEQYF.

The J gene is TRBJ2-2, the V gene TRBV3-1 (or the pseudogene TRBV3-2); TRBD2 matches 9 bases. Unmatched junction bases numbered 4, after V lost 1 base and J lost 4 bases. The CDR3 has 16 amino acids. Germline CDR1 reads LGHDT; CDR2 reads YNNKEL (reference sequence). The CDR3 region is CASSQGGGALTGELFF. The CDR3 DNA reads as TGTGCCAGCAGCCAAGGCGGGGGGGCCCTCACCGGGGAGCTGTTTTTT.

The V call is TRBV2, the J call TRBJ2-3; D uncertain. With 8 bases removed from V and 3 bases from J, the gap between germline ends came to 12 bases. This CDR3 has 13 amino acids. Germline V gene lookup returns CDR1 SNHLY and CDR2 FYNNEI. The CDR3 DNA sequence: TGTGCCAGCCGCCCCCCCTATACAGATACGCAGTATTTT. It yields the protein CASRPPYTDTQYF.

This CDR3 reads CSVGVPSIYGYTF. CDR3 DNA sequence: TGCAGCGTTGGAGTGCCGTCAATCTATGGCTACACCTTC. The rearrangement joins TRBV29-1 to TRBJ1-2; D not certain. This CDR3 contains 13 residues. CDR1 and CDR2 from the germline V gene are SQVTM and ANQGSEA. Trimming left V 4 bases short and J 4 bases short, with 13 bases between.

The genes are TRBV6-1 and TRBJ1-4; tentative D call: TRBD1 (6 bases). The CDR3 is made up of 15 amino acids. CDR1 MNHNS and CDR2 SASEGT come from the germline V gene. V shed 3 bases and J shed 4 bases, with 12 bases lying between them. The CDR3 DNA follows: TGTGCCAGCAGTGAGGGGGCCGGATTTAATGAAAAACTGTTTTTT. Translating gives CASSEGAGFNEKLFF.

The chain uses TRBV12-3 or TRBV12-4 and TRBJ2-3; D remains unclear. This CDR3 region has 11 residues. The V gene lost 6 bases and the J gene lost 2 bases, with 3 bases spanning the gap. CDR3: CASSVTDTQYF. DNA for the CDR3: TGTGCCAGCAGCGTCACAGATACGCAGTATTTT.